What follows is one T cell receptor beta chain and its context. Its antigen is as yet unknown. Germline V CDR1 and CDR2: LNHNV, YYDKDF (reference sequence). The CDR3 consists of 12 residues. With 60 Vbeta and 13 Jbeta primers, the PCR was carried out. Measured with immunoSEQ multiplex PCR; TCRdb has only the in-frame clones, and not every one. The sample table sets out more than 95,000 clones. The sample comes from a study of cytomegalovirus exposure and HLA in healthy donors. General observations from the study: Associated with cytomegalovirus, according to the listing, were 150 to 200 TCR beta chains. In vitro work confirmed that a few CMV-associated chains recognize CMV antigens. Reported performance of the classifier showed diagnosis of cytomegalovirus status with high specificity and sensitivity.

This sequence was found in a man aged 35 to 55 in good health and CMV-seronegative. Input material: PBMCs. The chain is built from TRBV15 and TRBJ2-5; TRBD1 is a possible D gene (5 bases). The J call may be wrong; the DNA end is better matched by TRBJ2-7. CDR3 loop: CATSILRVEQYF. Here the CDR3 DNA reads TGTGCCACCAGCATACTCAGGGTCGAGCAGTACTTC.